A few counts support the clone carrying this T cell receptor (beta chain). The data belong to a study of T cells in Graves' hyperthyroidism and ophthalmopathy. The overall study: Peripheral blood draws took place at initial diagnosis, ahead of any treatment.

The CDR3 loop spans 15 amino acids. V lost 8 bases, J lost 5 bases, and 10 bases stayed unmatched. CDR1 and CDR2 (germline): MNHEY, SMNVEV (reference sequence). What was amplified from RNA transcripts were TCR beta CDR3 regions. The TCR CDR3 was amplified in a first-round RT-PCR using the HTBI primer set. TCRdb re-called the multiplex PCR reads through MiXCR, storing one row per CDR3 protein. This sample has approximately 600,000 distinct CDR3 sequences, with around 15% found just once. The TCR sequence derives from a woman aged 25 to 45 with Graves' hyperthyroidism. The gene calls are TRBV27 and TRBJ2-3; the match to TRBD2 covers 10 bases. The sequenced sample consisted of blood. CDR3 in amino acids: CASALSIAGGDTQYF. As DNA, the CDR3 is TGTGCCAGCGCTCTCAGTATAGCGGGAGGAGATACGCAGTATTTT.